This record looks at one T cell receptor beta chain sequence and its context. Its target is not known. The authors reverse transcribed all of the isolated RNA, so sequencing captured expressed TCRB transcripts. Deep immunoSEQ sequencing covered naive, central memory and regulatory T cell samples. Produced via immunoSEQ multiplex PCR; TCRdb's table is partial and in-frame only. The sample lists about 660,000 clones; more than 13% were seen once. This entry comes from a study of beta chain features in type 1 diabetes. Whole-study findings and limits: Type 1 diabetes patients showed a moderate but significant shortening of TCRB CDR3s in all four CD4+ subsets. A cDNA-based sequencing approach could over-represent cells with high TCR expression. Researchers reported that naive, central memory and Treg TCRB repertoires appeared more similar in patients than in healthy donors.

The CDR3 totals 18 residues. The germline V gene encodes CDR1 SGHAT and CDR2 FQNNGV. Trimming shortened V by 2 bases and J by 1 base, and 19 bases separated the two germline ends. The TCR originated in a man aged 18 to 35 with type 1 diabetes. J is TRBJ2-3 and V is TRBV11-2; D might be TRBD1 or TRBD2, each matching 5 bases. What was sequenced was naive CD4+ T cells from blood. CDR3 bases: TGTGCCAGCAGCTTATCTGGGCTGGGGGTCTTCCGCACAGATACGCAGTATTTT. This encodes CASSLSGLGVFRTDTQYF.